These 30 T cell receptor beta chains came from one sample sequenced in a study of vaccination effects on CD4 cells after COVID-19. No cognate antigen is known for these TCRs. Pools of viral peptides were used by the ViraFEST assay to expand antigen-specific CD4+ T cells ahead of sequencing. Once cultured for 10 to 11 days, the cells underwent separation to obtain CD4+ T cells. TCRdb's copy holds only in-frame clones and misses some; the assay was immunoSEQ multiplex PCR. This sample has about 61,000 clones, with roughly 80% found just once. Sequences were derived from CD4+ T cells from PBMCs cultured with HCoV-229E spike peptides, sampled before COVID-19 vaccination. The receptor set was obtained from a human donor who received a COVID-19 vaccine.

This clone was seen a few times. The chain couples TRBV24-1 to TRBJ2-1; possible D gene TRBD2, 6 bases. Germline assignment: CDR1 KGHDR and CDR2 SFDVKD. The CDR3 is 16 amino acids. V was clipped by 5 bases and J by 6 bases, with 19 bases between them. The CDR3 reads CATSASTGRDANEQFF. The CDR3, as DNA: TGTGCCACCAGTGCTTCAACCGGGAGAGACGCCAATGAGCAGTTCTTC.

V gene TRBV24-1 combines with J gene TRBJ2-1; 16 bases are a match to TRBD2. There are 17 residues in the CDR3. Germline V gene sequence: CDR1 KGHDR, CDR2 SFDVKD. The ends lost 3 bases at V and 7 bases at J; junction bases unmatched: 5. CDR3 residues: CATSDGTSGGARNEQFF. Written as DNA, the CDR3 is TGTGCCACCAGTGATGGGACTAGCGGGGGGGCTAGGAATGAGCAGTTCTTC.

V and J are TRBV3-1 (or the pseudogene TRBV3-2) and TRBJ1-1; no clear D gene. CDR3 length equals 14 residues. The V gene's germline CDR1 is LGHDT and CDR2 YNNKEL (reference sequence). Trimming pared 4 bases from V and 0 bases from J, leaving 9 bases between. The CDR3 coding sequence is TGTGCCAGCAGCCGCTTAGACTTGAACACTGAAGCTTTCTTT. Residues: CASSRLDLNTEAFF.

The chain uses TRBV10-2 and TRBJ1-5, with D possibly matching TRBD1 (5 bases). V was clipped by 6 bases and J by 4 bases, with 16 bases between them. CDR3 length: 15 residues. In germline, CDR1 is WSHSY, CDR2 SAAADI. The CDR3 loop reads CASRMGLGENQPQHF. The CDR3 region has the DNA TGCGCCAGCAGAATGGGGCTAGGGGAGAATCAGCCCCAGCATTTT.

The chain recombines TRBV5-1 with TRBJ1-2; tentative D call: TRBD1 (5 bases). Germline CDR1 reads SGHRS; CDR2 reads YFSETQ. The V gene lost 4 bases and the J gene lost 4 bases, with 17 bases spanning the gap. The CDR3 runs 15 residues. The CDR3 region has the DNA TGCGCCAGCAGCGACCCGACCGCGGGGGGCTATGGCTACACCTTC. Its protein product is CASSDPTAGGYGYTF.

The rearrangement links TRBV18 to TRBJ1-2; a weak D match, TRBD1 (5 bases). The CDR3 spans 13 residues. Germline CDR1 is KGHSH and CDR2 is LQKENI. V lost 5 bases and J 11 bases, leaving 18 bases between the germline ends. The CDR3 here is CASSVFGAAGYTF. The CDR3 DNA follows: TGTGCCAGCTCAGTATTCGGGGCGGCCGGGTACACCTTC.

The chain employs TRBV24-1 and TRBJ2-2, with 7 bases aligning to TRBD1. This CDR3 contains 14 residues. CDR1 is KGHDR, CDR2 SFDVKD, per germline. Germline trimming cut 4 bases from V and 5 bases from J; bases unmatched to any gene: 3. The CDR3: CATSDPGQTGELFF. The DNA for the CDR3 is TGTGCCACCAGTGACCCGGGACAGACCGGGGAGCTGTTTTTT.

CDR3 region: CASSFRQGSEKLFF. The CDR3 nucleotides are TGTGCCAGCAGCTTCCGACAGGGGAGTGAAAAACTGTTTTTT. The chain joins TRBV5-5 to TRBJ1-4, with 8 bases identical to TRBD1. V shed 2 bases, J shed 7 bases, and the junction held 4 bases outside the gene matches. CDR3 size: 14 residues. Germline V gene data show CDR1 as SGHKS and CDR2 as YYEKEE (reference sequence).

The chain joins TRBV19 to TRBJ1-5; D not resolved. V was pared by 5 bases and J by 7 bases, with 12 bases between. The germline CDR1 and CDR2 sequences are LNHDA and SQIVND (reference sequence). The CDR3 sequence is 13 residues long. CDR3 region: CASSPGRAQPQHF. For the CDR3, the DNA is TGTGCCAGTAGTCCTGGGAGGGCCCAGCCCCAGCATTTT.

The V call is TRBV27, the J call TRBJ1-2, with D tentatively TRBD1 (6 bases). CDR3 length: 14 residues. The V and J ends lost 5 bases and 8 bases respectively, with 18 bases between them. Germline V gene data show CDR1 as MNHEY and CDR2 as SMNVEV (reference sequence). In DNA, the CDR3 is TGTGCCAGCAGTCTCCACAGGGATTCGGGCGGCTACACCTTC. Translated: CASSLHRDSGGYTF.

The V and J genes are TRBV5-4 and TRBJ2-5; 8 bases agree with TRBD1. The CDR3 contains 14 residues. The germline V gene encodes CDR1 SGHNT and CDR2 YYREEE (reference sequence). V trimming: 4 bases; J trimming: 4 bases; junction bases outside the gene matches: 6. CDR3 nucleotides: TGTGCCAGCAGCGCAGACAGGGGACGAGAGACCCAGTACTTC. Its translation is CASSADRGRETQYF.

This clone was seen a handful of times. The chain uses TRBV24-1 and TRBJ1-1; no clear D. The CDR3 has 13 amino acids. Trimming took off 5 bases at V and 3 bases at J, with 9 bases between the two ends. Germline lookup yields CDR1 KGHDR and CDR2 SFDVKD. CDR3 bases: TGTGCCACCAGTGTGGGGAGAGACACTGAAGCTTTCTTT. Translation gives CATSVGRDTEAFF.

The CDR3 nucleotides are TGTGCCAGTAGTATATCCCTTAGCGTTTACGGGGAGCTGTTTTTT. It is translated as CASSISLSVYGELFF. The rearrangement links TRBV19 to TRBJ2-2; weak D call: TRBD2 (5 bases). The CDR3 contains 15 residues. From germline, CDR1 is LNHDA and CDR2 SQIVND (reference sequence). V lost 2 bases to trimming and J lost 7 bases, with 14 bases between them. Combining the CDR3 with reference TRBV19 and TRBJ2-2 gives the whole variable domain DGGITQSPKYLFRKEGQNVTLSCEQNLNHDAMYWYRQDPGQGLRLIYYSQIVNDFQKGDIAEGYSVSREKKESFPLTVTSAQKNPTAFYLCASSISLSVYGELFFGEGSRLTVL.

The CDR3 sequence: CASSPLGGDTDTQYF. CDR3 DNA: TGTGCCAGCTCACCACTAGGGGGGGACACAGATACGCAGTATTTT. The chain recombines TRBV18 with TRBJ2-3; possibly TRBD2 for D (7 bases). V was pared by 1 base and J by 2 bases, with 10 bases between. Germline V gives CDR1 KGHSH, CDR2 LQKENI. This CDR3 has 15 amino acids.

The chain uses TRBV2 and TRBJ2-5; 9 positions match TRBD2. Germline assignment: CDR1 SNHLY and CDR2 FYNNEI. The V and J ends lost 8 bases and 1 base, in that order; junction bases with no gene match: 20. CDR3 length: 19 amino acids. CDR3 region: CASHRGLRGGATIQETQYF. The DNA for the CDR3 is TGTGCCAGCCATAGGGGGCTGCGGGGGGGCGCTACTATCCAAGAGACCCAGTACTTC.

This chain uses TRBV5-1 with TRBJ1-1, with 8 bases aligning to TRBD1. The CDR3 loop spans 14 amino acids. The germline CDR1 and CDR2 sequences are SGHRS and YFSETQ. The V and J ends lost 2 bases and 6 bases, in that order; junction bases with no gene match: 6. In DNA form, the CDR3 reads TGCGCCAGCAGCTTACAGGGGGTGGCCCCTGAAGCTTTCTTT. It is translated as CASSLQGVAPEAFF.

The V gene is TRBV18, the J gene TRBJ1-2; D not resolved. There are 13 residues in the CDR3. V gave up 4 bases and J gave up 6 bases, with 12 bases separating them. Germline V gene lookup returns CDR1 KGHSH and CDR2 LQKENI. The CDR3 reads CASSQGREDGYTF. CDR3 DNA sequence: TGTGCCAGCTCACAGGGTCGTGAAGATGGCTACACCTTC.

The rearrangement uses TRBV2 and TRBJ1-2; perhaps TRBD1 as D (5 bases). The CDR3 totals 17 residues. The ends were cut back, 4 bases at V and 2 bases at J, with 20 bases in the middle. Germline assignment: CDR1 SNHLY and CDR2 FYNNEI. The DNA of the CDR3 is TGTGCCAGCAGTGCCCGAAGGTTAGTCAGGGCGAACTATGGCTACACCTTC. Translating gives CASSARRLVRANYGYTF.

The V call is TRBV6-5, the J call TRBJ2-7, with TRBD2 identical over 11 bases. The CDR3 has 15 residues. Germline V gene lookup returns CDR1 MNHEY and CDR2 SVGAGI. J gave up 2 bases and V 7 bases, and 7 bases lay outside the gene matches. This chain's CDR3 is CASNLSGGGTYEQYV. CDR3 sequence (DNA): TGTGCCAGCAACCTTAGCGGGGGGGGGACCTACGAGCAGTACGTC.

The CDR3 reads CASSPGGGLNTEAFF. CDR3 nucleotides: TGTGCCAGCAGCCCGGGGGGGGGCCTGAACACTGAAGCTTTCTTT. J is TRBJ1-1 and V is TRBV5-4; the D gene is possibly TRBD1 (6 bases). The CDR3 length is 15 residues. Trimming removed 4 bases at V and 0 bases at J, with 13 bases between. Germline V gene sequence: CDR1 SGHNT, CDR2 YYREEE (reference sequence).

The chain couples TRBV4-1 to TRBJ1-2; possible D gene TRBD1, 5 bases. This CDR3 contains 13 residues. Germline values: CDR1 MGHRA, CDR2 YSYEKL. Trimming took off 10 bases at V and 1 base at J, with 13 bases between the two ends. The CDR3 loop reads CATRLGDNYGYTF. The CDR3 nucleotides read TGCGCCACCCGCTTGGGGGATAACTATGGCTACACCTTC.

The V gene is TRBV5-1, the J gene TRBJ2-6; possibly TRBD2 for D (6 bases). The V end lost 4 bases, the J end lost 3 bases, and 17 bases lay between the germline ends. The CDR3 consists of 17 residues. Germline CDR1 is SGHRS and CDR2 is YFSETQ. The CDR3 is CASSGGGDGGGANVLTF. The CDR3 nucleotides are TGCGCCAGCAGCGGTGGAGGGGACGGGGGTGGGGCCAACGTCCTGACTTTC.

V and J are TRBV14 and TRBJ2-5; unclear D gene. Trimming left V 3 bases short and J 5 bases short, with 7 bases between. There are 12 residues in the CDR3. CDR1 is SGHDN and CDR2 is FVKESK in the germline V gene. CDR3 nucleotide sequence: TGTGCCAGCAGCCACGGATGGGAGACCCAGTACTTC. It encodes CASSHGWETQYF.

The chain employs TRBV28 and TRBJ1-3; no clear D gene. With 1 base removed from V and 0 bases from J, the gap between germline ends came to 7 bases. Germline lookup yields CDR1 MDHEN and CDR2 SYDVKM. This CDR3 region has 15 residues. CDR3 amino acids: CASSLYVYSGNTIYF. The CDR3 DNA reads TGTGCCAGCAGTTTATACGTCTACTCTGGAAACACCATATATTTT.

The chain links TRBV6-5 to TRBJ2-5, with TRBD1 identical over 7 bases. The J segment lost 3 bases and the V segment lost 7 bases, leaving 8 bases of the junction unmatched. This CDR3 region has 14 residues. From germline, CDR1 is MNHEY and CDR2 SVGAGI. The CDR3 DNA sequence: TGTGCCAGCATCAAAGACAGGGTAGAAGAGACCCAGTACTTC. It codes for CASIKDRVEETQYF.

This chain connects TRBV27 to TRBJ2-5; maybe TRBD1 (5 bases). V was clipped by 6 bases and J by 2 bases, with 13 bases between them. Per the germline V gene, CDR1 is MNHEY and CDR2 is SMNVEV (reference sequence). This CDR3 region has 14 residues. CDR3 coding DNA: TGTGCCAGCAGAGAAGACAGTTGGCAAGAGACCCAGTACTTC. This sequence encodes CASREDSWQETQYF.

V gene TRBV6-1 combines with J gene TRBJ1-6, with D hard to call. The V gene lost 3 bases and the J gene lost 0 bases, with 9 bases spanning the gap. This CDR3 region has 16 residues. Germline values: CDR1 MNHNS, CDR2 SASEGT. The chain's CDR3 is CASSDLGSSYNSPLHF. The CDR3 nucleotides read TGTGCCAGCAGTGATCTGGGTAGCTCCTATAATTCACCCCTCCACTTT.

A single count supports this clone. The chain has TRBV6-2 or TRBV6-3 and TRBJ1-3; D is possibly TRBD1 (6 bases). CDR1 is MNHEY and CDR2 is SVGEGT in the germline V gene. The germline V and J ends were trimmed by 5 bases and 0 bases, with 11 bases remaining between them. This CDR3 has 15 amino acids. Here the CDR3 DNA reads TGTGCCAGCAGTAACGGACAGAACTCTGGAAACACCATATATTTT. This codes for CASSNGQNSGNTIYF.

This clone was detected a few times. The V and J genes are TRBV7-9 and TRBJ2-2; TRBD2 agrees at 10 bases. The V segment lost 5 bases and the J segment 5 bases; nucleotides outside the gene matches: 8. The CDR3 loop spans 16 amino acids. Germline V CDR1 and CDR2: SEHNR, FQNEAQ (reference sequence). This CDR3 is CASSPLAGGETGELFF. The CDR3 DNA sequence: TGTGCCAGCAGCCCGTTAGCGGGGGGAGAGACCGGGGAGCTGTTTTTT.

CDR3 region: CASSRGTGSYEQYV. The CDR3, as DNA: TGTGCCAGCAGCCGCGGGACAGGCTCCTACGAGCAGTACGTC. This chain joins TRBV4-2 and TRBJ2-7; 8 nucleotides line up with TRBD1. The CDR3 spans 14 residues. Germline V lookup: CDR1 LGHNA, CDR2 YNFKEQ. Trimming removed 4 bases from V and 0 bases from J; junction bases left unmatched: 2.